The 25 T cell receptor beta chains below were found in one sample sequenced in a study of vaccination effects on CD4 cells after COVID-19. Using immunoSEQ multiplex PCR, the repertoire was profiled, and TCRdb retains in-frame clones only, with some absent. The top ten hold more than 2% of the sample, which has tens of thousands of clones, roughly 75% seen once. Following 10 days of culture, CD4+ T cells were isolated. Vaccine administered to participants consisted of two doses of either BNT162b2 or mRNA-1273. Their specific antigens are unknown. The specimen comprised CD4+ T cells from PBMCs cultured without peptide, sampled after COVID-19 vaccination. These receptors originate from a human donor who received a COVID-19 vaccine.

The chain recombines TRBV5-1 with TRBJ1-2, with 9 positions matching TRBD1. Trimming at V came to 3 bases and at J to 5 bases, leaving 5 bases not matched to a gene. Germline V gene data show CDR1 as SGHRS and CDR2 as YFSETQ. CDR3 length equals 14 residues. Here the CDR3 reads CASSWTGVNYGYTF. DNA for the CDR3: TGCGCCAGCAGCTGGACAGGGGTAAATTATGGCTACACCTTC. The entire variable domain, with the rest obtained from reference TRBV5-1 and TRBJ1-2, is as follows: KAGVTQTPRYLIKTRGQQVTLSCSPISGHRSVSWYQQTPGQGLQFLFEYFSETQRNKGNFPGRFSGRQFSNSRSEMNVSTLELGDSALYLCASSWTGVNYGYTFGSGTRLTVV.

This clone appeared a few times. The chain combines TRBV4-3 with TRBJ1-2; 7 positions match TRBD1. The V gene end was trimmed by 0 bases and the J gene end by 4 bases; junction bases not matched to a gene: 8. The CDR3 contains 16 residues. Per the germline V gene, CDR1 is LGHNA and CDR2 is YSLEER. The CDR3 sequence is CASSQDLGGTLYGYTF. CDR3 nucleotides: TGCGCCAGCAGCCAAGATCTAGGGGGCACCCTCTATGGCTACACCTTC.

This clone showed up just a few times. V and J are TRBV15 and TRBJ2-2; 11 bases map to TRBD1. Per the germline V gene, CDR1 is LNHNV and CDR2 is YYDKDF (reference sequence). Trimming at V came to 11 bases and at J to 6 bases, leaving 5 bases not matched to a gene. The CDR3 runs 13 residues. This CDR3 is CAHRDRGAGELFF. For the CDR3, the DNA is TGTGCCCACCGGGACAGGGGGGCCGGGGAGCTGTTTTTT.

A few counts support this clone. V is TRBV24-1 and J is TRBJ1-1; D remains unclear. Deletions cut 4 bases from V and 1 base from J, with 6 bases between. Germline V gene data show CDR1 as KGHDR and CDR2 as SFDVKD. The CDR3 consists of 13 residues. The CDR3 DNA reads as TGTGCCACCAGTGACGCAAGGAACACTGAAGCTTTCTTT. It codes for CATSDARNTEAFF.

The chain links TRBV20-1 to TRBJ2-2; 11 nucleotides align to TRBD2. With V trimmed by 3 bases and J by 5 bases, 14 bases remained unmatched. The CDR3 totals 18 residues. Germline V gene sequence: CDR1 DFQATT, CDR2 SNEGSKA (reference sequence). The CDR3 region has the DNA TGCAGTGCTAGTCACCGTACACATAGCGGGGGGGGAACCGGGGAGCTGTTTTTT. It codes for CSASHRTHSGGGTGELFF.

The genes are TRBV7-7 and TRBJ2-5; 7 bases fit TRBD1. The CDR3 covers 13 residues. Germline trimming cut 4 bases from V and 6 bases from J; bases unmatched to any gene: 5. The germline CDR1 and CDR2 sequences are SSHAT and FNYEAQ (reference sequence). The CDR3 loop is CASSSRQGQTQYF. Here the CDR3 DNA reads TGTGCCAGCAGCTCAAGACAGGGACAGACCCAGTACTTC.

The CDR3 bases are TGTGCCAGCAGGAGGGGGCCTGTACGATCTAACTATGGCTACACCTTC. This encodes CASRRGPVRSNYGYTF. The chain combines TRBV6-4 with TRBJ1-2; 7 bases align to TRBD1. J lost 0 bases, V lost 6 bases, and 10 bases had no gene match. From germline, CDR1 is MRHNA and CDR2 SNTAGT. The CDR3 runs to 16 residues.

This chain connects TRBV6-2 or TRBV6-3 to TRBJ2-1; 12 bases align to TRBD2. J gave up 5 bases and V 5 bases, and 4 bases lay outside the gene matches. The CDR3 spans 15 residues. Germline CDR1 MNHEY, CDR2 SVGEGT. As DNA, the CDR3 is TGTGCCAGCAGTCTAGCGGGGGGGACGGACAATGAGCAGTTCTTC. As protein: CASSLAGGTDNEQFF.

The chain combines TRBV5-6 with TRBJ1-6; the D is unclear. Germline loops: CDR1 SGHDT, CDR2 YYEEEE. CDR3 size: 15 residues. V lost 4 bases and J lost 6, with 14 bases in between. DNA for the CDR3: TGTGCCAGCAGCGCTACGGCGGTATCTAATTCACCCCTCCACTTT. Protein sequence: CASSATAVSNSPLHF.

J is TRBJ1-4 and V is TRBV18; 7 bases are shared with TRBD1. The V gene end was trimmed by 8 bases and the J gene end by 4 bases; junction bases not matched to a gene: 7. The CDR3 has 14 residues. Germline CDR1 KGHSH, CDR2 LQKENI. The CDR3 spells CASGRQGGNEKLFF. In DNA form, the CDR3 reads TGTGCCAGCGGACGACAGGGAGGTAATGAAAAACTGTTTTTT.

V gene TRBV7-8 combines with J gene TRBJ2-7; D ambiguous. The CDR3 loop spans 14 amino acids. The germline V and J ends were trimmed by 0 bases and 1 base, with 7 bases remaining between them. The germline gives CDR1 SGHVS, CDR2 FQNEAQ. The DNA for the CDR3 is TGTGCCAGCAGCTTAGCGGTAGGTTCCTACGAGCAGTACGTC. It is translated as CASSLAVGSYEQYV.

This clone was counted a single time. The CDR3 region has the DNA TGCGCCAGCAGCTTGCAGGGGGCCAGCTCCTACGAGCAGTACGTC. It is translated as CASSLQGASSYEQYV. This sequence joins TRBV5-1 and TRBJ2-7, with 8 positions matching TRBD1. CDR3 length: 15 amino acids. The germline gives CDR1 SGHRS, CDR2 YFSETQ. After removal of 1 base from V and 0 bases from J, the junction contained 3 bases not matched to a gene.

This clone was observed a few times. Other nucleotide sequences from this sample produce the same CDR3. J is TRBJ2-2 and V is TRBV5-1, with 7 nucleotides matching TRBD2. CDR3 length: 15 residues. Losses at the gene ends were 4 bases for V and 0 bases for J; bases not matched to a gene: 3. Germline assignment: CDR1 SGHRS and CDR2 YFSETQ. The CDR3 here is CASSLSGANTGELFF. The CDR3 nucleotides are TGCGCCAGCAGCCTAAGCGGGGCGAACACCGGGGAGCTGTTTTTT.

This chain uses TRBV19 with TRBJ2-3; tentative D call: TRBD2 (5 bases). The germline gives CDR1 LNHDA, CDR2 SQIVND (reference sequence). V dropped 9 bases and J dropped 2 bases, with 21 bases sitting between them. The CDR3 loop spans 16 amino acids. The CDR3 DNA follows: TGTGCCAGCCGGCGACTACTCCCGGATCTCACAGATACGCAGTATTTT. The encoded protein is CASRRLLPDLTDTQYF.

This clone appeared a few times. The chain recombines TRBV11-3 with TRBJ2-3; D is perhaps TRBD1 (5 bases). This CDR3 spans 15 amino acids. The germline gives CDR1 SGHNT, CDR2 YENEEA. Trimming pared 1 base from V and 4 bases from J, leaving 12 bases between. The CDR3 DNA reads TGTGCCAGCAGCTTAGGTTTTGAAGGGGCAGATACGCAGTATTTT. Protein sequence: CASSLGFEGADTQYF.

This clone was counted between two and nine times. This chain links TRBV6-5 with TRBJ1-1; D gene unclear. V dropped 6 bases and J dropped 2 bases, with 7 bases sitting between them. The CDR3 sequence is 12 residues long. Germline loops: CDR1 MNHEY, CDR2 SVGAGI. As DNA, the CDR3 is TGTGCCAGCAGAATGGGTAACACTGAAGCTTTCTTT. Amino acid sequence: CASRMGNTEAFF.

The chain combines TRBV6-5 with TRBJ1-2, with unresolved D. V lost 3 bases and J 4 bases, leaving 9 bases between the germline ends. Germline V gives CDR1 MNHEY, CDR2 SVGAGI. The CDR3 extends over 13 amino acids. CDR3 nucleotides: TGTGCCAGCAGTTATCGGGGAGTCTATGGCTACACCTTC. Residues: CASSYRGVYGYTF.

CDR3 nucleotide sequence: TGTGCCAGTAGCCTATCTTCGGGCTCCAGCAATCAGCCCCAGCATTTT. The encoded protein is CASSLSSGSSNQPQHF. The chain combines TRBV19 with TRBJ1-5; D gene unclear. The CDR3 consists of 16 residues. Germline CDR1 and CDR2: LNHDA and SQIVND (reference sequence). Trimming left V 6 bases short and J 1 base short, with 16 bases between.

CDR3 bases: TGTGCCAGCAGTGGCTCTCCCCCTTCTGAAGCTTTCTTT. It yields the protein CASSGSPPSEAFF. The chain combines TRBV28 with TRBJ1-1; D not certain. Germline V gives CDR1 MDHEN, CDR2 SYDVKM. V lost 5 bases and J 6 bases, leaving 13 bases between the germline ends. The CDR3 runs to 13 residues.

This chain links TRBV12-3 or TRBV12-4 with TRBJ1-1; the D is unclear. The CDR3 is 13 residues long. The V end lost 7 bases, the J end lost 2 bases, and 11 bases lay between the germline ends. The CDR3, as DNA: TGTGCCAGCAACTACCTCGGAAACACTGAAGCTTTCTTT. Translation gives CASNYLGNTEAFF.

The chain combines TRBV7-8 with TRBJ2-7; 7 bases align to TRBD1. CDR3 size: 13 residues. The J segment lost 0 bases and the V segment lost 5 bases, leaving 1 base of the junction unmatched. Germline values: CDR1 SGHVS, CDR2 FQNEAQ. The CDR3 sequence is CASSRDSSYEQYV. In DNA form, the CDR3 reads TGTGCCAGCAGCCGGGACAGCTCCTACGAGCAGTACGTC.

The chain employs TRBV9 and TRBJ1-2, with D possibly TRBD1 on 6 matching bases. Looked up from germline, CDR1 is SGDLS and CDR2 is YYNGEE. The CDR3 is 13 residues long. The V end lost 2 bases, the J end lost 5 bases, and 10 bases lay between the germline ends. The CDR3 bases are TGTGCCAGCAGCGTTAGTCAGGGGTATGGCTACACCTTC. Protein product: CASSVSQGYGYTF.

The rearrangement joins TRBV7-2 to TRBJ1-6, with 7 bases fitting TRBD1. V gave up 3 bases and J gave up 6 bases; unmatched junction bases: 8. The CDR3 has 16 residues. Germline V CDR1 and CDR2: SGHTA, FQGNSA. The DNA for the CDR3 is TGTGCCAGCAGCTTTTGGGACAGAGGATCTAATTCACCCCTCCACTTT. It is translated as CASSFWDRGSNSPLHF. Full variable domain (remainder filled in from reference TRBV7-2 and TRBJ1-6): GAGVSQSPSNKVTEKGKDVELRCDPISGHTALYWYRQSLGQGLEFLIYFQGNSAPDKSGLPSDRFSAERTGGSVSTLTIQRTQQEDSAVYLCASSFWDRGSNSPLHFGNGTRLTVT.

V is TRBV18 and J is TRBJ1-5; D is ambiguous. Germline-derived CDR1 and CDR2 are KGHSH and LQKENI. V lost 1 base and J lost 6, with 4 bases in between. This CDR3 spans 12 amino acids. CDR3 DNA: TGTGCCAGCTCACCACTCGGTCAGCCCCAGCATTTT. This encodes CASSPLGQPQHF.

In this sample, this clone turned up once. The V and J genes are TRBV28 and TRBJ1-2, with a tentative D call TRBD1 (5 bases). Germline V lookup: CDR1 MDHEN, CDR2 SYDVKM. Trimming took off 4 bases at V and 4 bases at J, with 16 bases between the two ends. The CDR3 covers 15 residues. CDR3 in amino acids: CASSSGGSEFYGYTF. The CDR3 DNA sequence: TGTGCCAGCAGTTCTGGGGGATCGGAATTCTATGGCTACACCTTC.